Reported below is one T cell receptor beta chain. This specimen comes from a study of pediatric ulcerative colitis. The CDR3 has 17 residues. CDR1 is SGHTS, CDR2 YDEGEE, per germline. Trimming removed 1 base at V and 10 bases at J, with 24 bases between. During colonoscopy, one to two rectal pinch biopsies were collected. The table came from immunoSEQ multiplex PCR; TCRdb's copy has only in-frame clones and leaves some out. The repertoire has over 30,000 clones, 80% to 90% of them found once; the top ten carry under 1.2%. Sequences were obtained from gut tissue. The chain recombines TRBV5-8 with TRBJ2-1; D tentatively reads TRBD1 or TRBD2 (5 bases each). The clonotype was recovered from a boy aged 10-17 years with mild ulcerative colitis. CDR3 sequence (DNA): TGTGCCAGCAGCTTGCCAGGTCGGTCTAGGGGAACGGGGGAGCAGTTCTTC. It encodes CASSLPGRSRGTGEQFF. The whole variable domain, filled in from reference TRBV5-8 and TRBJ2-1, reads EAGVTQSPTHLIKTRGQQATLRCSPISGHTSVYWYQQALGLGLQFLLWYDEGEERNRGNFPPRFSGRQFPNYSSELNVNALELEDSALYLCASSLPGRSRGTGEQFFGPGTRLTVL.